The 30 T cell receptor beta chains in this list originate from one sample, sequenced in a study of blood T cells in healthy people across ages. Next came a second PCR, run for about 6 to 11 cycles, which used a sample-barcoded 5' primer along with a J-beta primer mix. One entry per CDR3 protein results from TCRdb running MiXCR on the 5' RACE reads. This sample has 540,000 or so distinct CDR3 sequences, with under 55% found just once. The sample taken for sequencing was blood. The receptors here all came from a man of 80 years or more in good health.

This clonotype was seen repeatedly, ten times or more. The chain links TRBV4-3 to TRBJ1-6; TRBD1 agrees at 10 bases. V gave up 1 base and J gave up 10 bases; unmatched junction bases: 7. CDR1 and CDR2 from the germline V gene are LGHNA and YSLEER. The CDR3 contains 16 residues. The CDR3 protein is CASSQVVGTGASPLHF. CDR3 sequence (DNA): TGCGCCAGCAGCCAAGTTGTAGGGACAGGGGCGTCACCCCTCCACTTT.

This clonotype was seen only a few times. The rearrangement links TRBV9 to TRBJ2-3; 8 nucleotides agree with TRBD1. The V segment lost 1 base and the J segment 2 bases; nucleotides outside the gene matches: 6. The CDR3 has 16 amino acids. Germline lookup yields CDR1 SGDLS and CDR2 YYNGEE. CDR3 protein: CASSVQGRGLTDTQYF. In DNA form, the CDR3 reads TGTGCCAGCAGCGTACAGGGCAGGGGGCTCACAGATACGCAGTATTTT.

The genes are TRBV11-3 and TRBJ2-4, with D unclear. Looked up from germline, CDR1 is SGHNT and CDR2 is YENEEA. This CDR3 region has 18 residues. The ends were cut back, 5 bases at V and 1 base at J, with 21 bases in the middle. The CDR3 protein is CASSPLSRWAGAKNIQYF. The CDR3 nucleotides read TGTGCCAGCAGCCCGTTAAGTAGGTGGGCTGGGGCCAAAAACATTCAGTACTTC.

This clonotype came up a few times. The DNA for the CDR3 is TGTGCCAGCAGCCGGGGACTAGCCGGGAACGAGCAGTACTTC. It translates to CASSRGLAGNEQYF. This rearrangement joins TRBV7-2 to TRBJ2-7, with 9 bases lining up with TRBD2. In germline, CDR1 is SGHTA, CDR2 FQGNSA. V lost 5 bases to trimming and J lost 5 bases; unmatched junction nucleotides: 7. This CDR3 has 14 residues.

There are a few counts of this clonotype. A much bigger clone sits one base away, suggesting this may be a read error. The CDR3 is CASSRDRDYGHTF. The CDR3 DNA sequence: TGTGCCAGCAGTAGAGACAGGGACTATGGCCACACCTTC. This rearrangement joins TRBV6-6 to TRBJ1-2; 7 bases map to TRBD1. The CDR3 is made up of 13 amino acids. Looked up from germline, CDR1 is MNHNY and CDR2 is SVGAGI (reference sequence).

The chain combines TRBV7-2 with TRBJ1-2; no reliable D call. Germline V gives CDR1 SGHTA, CDR2 FQGNSA. The germline V and J ends were trimmed by 1 base and 3 bases, with 9 bases remaining between them. The CDR3 runs 14 residues. The CDR3 sequence: CASSLDLAHYGYTF. The CDR3 DNA sequence: TGTGCCAGCAGCTTAGATCTGGCCCACTATGGCTACACCTTC.

The chain has TRBV4-1 and TRBJ2-5; the match to TRBD2 covers 11 bases. Germline-derived CDR1 and CDR2 are MGHRA and YSYEKL. There are 16 residues in the CDR3. The trim removed 1 base at V and 0 bases at J, leaving 1 base unmatched. This chain's CDR3 is CASSQGLAGNQETQYF. The CDR3 DNA is TGCGCCAGCAGCCAAGGACTAGCGGGAAACCAAGAGACCCAGTACTTC.

To note about this clonotype: At one end the junction does not follow the germline gene, possibly because of a read error. The rearrangement uses TRBV4-3 and TRBJ2-3; 9 bases align to TRBD2. CDR3 length equals 18 residues. CDR1 and CDR2 (germline): LGHNA, YSLEER. The CDR3 reads CASSQEFLSRGGRDMQYF. The DNA of the CDR3 is TGCGCCAGCAGCCAAGAATTTCTGTCGCGGGGGGGGAGAGATATGCAGTATTTT.

This clonotype was counted at least ten times. J is TRBJ2-1 and V is TRBV11-2; TRBD2 aligns across 10 bases. After removal of 3 bases from V and 7 bases from J, the junction contained 9 bases not matched to a gene. In germline, CDR1 is SGHAT, CDR2 FQNNGV. The CDR3 sequence is 16 residues long. Here the CDR3 reads CASSFRPLAGENEQFF. In DNA form, the CDR3 reads TGTGCCAGCAGCTTTCGCCCGCTAGCGGGAGAGAATGAGCAGTTCTTC.

This clonotype occurred a few times. A clone one base away is much larger, so this may be a read error. This sequence joins TRBV6-6 and TRBJ1-2; D may be TRBD1 (5 bases). This CDR3 spans 14 amino acids. Germline V gene data show CDR1 as MNHNY and CDR2 as SVGAGI (reference sequence). In nucleotides, the CDR3 is TGTGCCAGCAGTGACTCGAGGGGAGGGAGTGGCTGCACCTTC. As protein: CASSDSRGGSGCTF.

The rearrangement links TRBV20-1 to TRBJ2-7; unclear D gene. V lost 3 bases, J lost 0 bases, and 9 bases lay in between. Germline CDR1 is DFQATT and CDR2 is SNEGSKA (reference sequence). The CDR3 extends over 13 amino acids. The CDR3 is CSASWPSSYEQYF. CDR3 coding DNA: TGCAGTGCTAGTTGGCCGAGCTCCTACGAGCAGTACTTC.

About this clonotype itself: A much larger clone sits a single nucleotide away, making a read error possible. The chain is built from TRBV29-1 and TRBJ2-3; the D is unclear. The germline V gene has CDR1 SQVTM and CDR2 ANQGSEA. This CDR3 comprises 12 residues. V dropped 5 bases and J dropped 1 base, with 7 bases sitting between them. CDR3 residues: CSVYGGTDTQYF. CDR3 in DNA: TGCAGCGTTTACGGTGGCACAGATACGCAGTATTTT.

This clonotype occurred many times. The V and J genes are TRBV6-6 and TRBJ1-5; D perhaps matches TRBD1 (5 bases). The V gene's germline CDR1 is MNHNY and CDR2 SVGAGI (reference sequence). V was shortened by 11 bases and J by 0 bases, with 20 bases between the two germline ends. This CDR3 contains 16 residues. CDR3 nucleotide sequence: TGTGCCTCCTCAATCCAGGGTACGGGTAGCAATCAGCCCCAGCATTTT. Translating gives CASSIQGTGSNQPQHF.

This clonotype was seen only a few times. The chain recombines TRBV28 with TRBJ2-7; TRBD2 aligns across 7 bases. The CDR3 consists of 15 residues. J was trimmed by 0 bases and V by 6 bases; bases with no gene match: 8. Per the germline V gene, CDR1 is MDHEN and CDR2 is SYDVKM. The CDR3 reads CASRAVAGNSYEQYF. The DNA for the CDR3 is TGTGCCAGCAGAGCAGTAGCGGGTAACTCCTACGAGCAGTACTTC.

This clonotype has just a few counts. The rearrangement links TRBV6-2 or TRBV6-3 to TRBJ2-7; 8 nucleotides agree with TRBD2. The CDR3 contains 15 residues. Germline V lookup: CDR1 MNHEY, CDR2 SVGEGT. The V gene end was trimmed by 4 bases and the J gene end by 0 bases; junction bases not matched to a gene: 5. The CDR3 loop is CASSSLLADSYEQYF. CDR3 nucleotides: TGTGCCAGCAGTTCCCTACTAGCGGACTCCTACGAGCAGTACTTC.

This clonotype was counted at least ten times. The rearrangement joins TRBV20-1 to TRBJ2-1; D call uncertain. V was clipped by 0 bases and J by 6 bases, with 0 bases between them. The CDR3 runs to 10 residues. Germline V lookup: CDR1 DFQATT, CDR2 SNEGSKA (reference sequence). The CDR3 region is CSARDNEQFF. The DNA of the CDR3 is TGCAGTGCTAGAGACAATGAGCAGTTCTTC.

This clonotype was counted a few times. J is TRBJ2-3 and V is TRBV20-1; weak D call: TRBD1 (6 bases). CDR1 is DFQATT, CDR2 SNEGSKA, per germline (reference sequence). This CDR3 region has 13 residues. Trimming removed 2 bases from V and 3 bases from J, with 9 bases in between. The CDR3 spells CSARWDKTDTQYF. The CDR3 DNA reads as TGCAGTGCTAGATGGGACAAAACAGATACGCAGTATTTT.

This clonotype was counted a few times. This rearrangement joins TRBV12-3 or TRBV12-4 to TRBJ1-2, with no clear D. V was shortened by 5 bases and J by 8 bases, with 6 bases between the two germline ends. CDR3 length: 10 amino acids. CDR3 in DNA: TGTGCCAGCAGTCGGTGGGGCTACACCTTC. It is translated as CASSRWGYTF.

The chain carries TRBV6-4 and TRBJ2-3; 9 bases agree with TRBD2. With 5 bases clipped from V and 3 bases from J, the junction kept 9 bases outside the gene matches. The CDR3 runs to 16 residues. Germline V gives CDR1 MRHNA, CDR2 SNTAGT. The CDR3 DNA reads as TGTGCCAGCAGTCCCACCCTTAGCGGGGGAACAGATACGCAGTATTTT. It translates to CASSPTLSGGTDTQYF.

The J gene is TRBJ2-5, the V gene TRBV10-3, with 11 bases fitting TRBD2. V shed 3 bases and J 2 bases; nucleotides not matched to a gene: 5. This CDR3 is 16 amino acids long. The germline CDR1 and CDR2 sequences are ENHRY and SYGVKD. CDR3 loop: CAISELAGVPQETQYF. In nucleotides, the CDR3 is TGTGCCATCAGTGAACTAGCGGGGGTACCTCAAGAGACCCAGTACTTC.

This clonotype was seen repeatedly, ten times or more. The chain carries TRBV6-6 and TRBJ1-1, with 10 bases lining up with TRBD1. Trimming at V came to 6 bases and at J to 6 bases, leaving 10 bases not matched to a gene. Per germline, CDR1 MNHNY and CDR2 SVGAGI (reference sequence). The CDR3 has 15 amino acids. The CDR3 DNA reads TGTGCCAGCAGCCAGCGACAGGGGGCGCCGGCTGAAGCTTTCTTT. Amino acid sequence: CASSQRQGAPAEAFF.

J is TRBJ2-7 and V is TRBV20-1, with D possibly matching TRBD2 (7 bases). The CDR3 covers 14 residues. V was pared by 0 bases and J by 4 bases, with 13 bases between. Looked up from germline, CDR1 is DFQATT and CDR2 is SNEGSKA (reference sequence). This CDR3 is CSARDRGAWYEQYF. DNA of the CDR3: TGCAGTGCTAGAGATCGGGGGGCTTGGTACGAGCAGTACTTC.

This clonotype showed up just a few times. This rearrangement joins TRBV21-1 to TRBJ2-5. TRBV21-1 constitutes a pseudogene. The CDR3 extends over 16 amino acids. The CDR3, as DNA: TGTGCCAGCAGCAAAACTAAAGCAGAAAGTCGGGAGACCCAGTACTTC. As protein: CASSKTKAESRETQYF.

Turning to this clonotype: A much larger clone lies one base from this, so it may be a read error. The chain links TRBV7-9 to TRBJ2-1; 7 positions agree with TRBD2. The CDR3 sequence is 14 residues long. Per germline, CDR1 SEHNR and CDR2 FQNEAQ (reference sequence). CDR3 sequence: CACSKGGSRNEQFF. The DNA for the CDR3 is TGTGCCTGCAGCAAAGGCGGGAGTAGGAATGAGCAGTTCTTC. Drawing the rest from reference TRBV7-9 and TRBJ2-1, the complete variable domain is DTGVSQNPRHKITKRGQNVTFRCDPISEHNRLYWYRQTLGQGPEFLTYFQNEAQLEKSRLLSDRFSAERPKGSFSTLEIQRTEQGDSAMYLCACSKGGSRNEQFFGPGTRLTVL.

A single count supports this clonotype. The chain joins TRBV12-3 or TRBV12-4 to TRBJ2-1; the D gene is possibly TRBD2 (5 bases). Trimming cost V 5 bases and J 4 bases, with 15 bases left between them. CDR3 size: 15 residues. CDR3 region: CASSPRVASYNEQFF. CDR3 nucleotides: TGTGCCAGCAGTCCTCGGGTAGCGTCATACAATGAGCAGTTCTTC.

The V call is TRBV3-1, the J call TRBJ1-5; D is ambiguous. The CDR3 runs 13 residues. Trimming cost V 3 bases and J 7 bases, with 10 bases left between them. Germline values: CDR1 LGHDT, CDR2 YNNKEL (reference sequence). The DNA of the CDR3 is TGTGCCAGCAGCCAGATGGGCGGGCAGCCCCAGCATTTT. Encoded protein: CASSQMGGQPQHF.

Worth noting for this clonotype: A single base separates this from a much larger clone, so it may be a read error. This chain uses TRBV6-6 with TRBJ1-1, with TRBD1 identical over 8 bases. This CDR3 spans 14 amino acids. Germline CDR1 is MNHNY and CDR2 is SVGAGI (reference sequence). Trimming removed 8 bases from V and 1 base from J; junction bases left unmatched: 6. The CDR3 is CASLRTGPNTEAFF. The CDR3, as DNA: TGTGCCAGCTTGCGGACAGGGCCGAACACTGAAGCTTTCTTT.

This chain uses TRBV4-3 with TRBJ1-1; tentative D call: TRBD1 (6 bases). This CDR3 has 16 residues. Germline values: CDR1 LGHNA, CDR2 YSLEER. Trimming removed 0 bases at V and 0 bases at J, with 11 bases between. The CDR3 region is CASSQEAGHLNTEAFF. CDR3 bases: TGCGCCAGCAGCCAAGAGGCGGGACACTTGAACACTGAAGCTTTCTTT.

Many counts were recorded for this clonotype. J is TRBJ2-6 and V is TRBV6-5; 12 bases line up with TRBD2. This CDR3 contains 20 residues. J lost 4 bases, V lost 2 bases, and 12 bases had no gene match. The germline gives CDR1 MNHEY, CDR2 SVGAGI. CDR3 loop: CASSYPRTSGAATGANVLTF. CDR3 DNA: TGTGCCAGCAGTTACCCTAGGACTAGCGGGGCCGCCACGGGGGCCAACGTCCTGACTTTC.

A word on this clonotype: Just one base apart from a much larger clone, this may be a read error. The chain links TRBV6-6 to TRBJ2-1; D is possibly TRBD2 (5 bases). Germline CDR1 is MNHNY and CDR2 is SVGAGI (reference sequence). The CDR3 runs 15 residues. V lost 8 bases to trimming and J lost 2 bases, with 16 bases between them. CDR3 coding DNA: TGTGCCAGCTTTGCTAGCTCCTCAACCTACAATGAGCAGTTCTTC. Translation: CASFASSSTYNEQFF.